The 25 T cell receptor beta chains reported below all come from one sample, sequenced in a study of identical twins. TCRdb processed the 5' RACE reads anew with MiXCR; each CDR3 protein has one entry. The sample yields roughly 570,000 distinct CDR3 sequences, more than 9% seen once. In addition, the sample was reused for a study of yellow fever vaccine responses in identical twins.

The sequenced sample consisted of PBMCs. The receptors were sampled from a woman younger than 30 in good health.

This clonotype has at least ten counts. The J gene is TRBJ2-7, the V gene TRBV10-3, with TRBD2 matching 7 bases. V shed 2 bases and J 0 bases; nucleotides not matched to a gene: 4. This CDR3 region has 15 residues. Germline values: CDR1 ENHRY, CDR2 SYGVKD. Written as DNA, the CDR3 is TGTGCCATCAGTGAGGAGCTAGCGGCCTCCTACGAGCAGTACTTC. Its protein is CAISEELAASYEQYF.

V is TRBV29-1 and J is TRBJ2-7, with D perhaps TRBD1 (5 bases). Deletions cut 6 bases from V and 0 bases from J, with 12 bases between. Germline values: CDR1 SQVTM, CDR2 ANQGSEA. This CDR3 is 13 amino acids long. The CDR3 here is CSVRTKFSYEQYF. In DNA form, the CDR3 reads TGCAGCGTGCGGACAAAATTCTCCTACGAGCAGTACTTC.

This clonotype was observed a few times. The CDR3 DNA reads TGTGCCAGCAGTGTGGGGGGACAGGCCAGGAGAGGCTACACCTTC. It translates to CASSVGGQARRGYTF. The gene calls are TRBV28 and TRBJ1-2; 8 nucleotides align to TRBD1. The CDR3 spans 15 residues. Trimming cost V 5 bases and J 8 bases; bases outside gene matches: 13. The germline gives CDR1 MDHEN, CDR2 SYDVKM.

This clonotype has ten or more counts. The V call is TRBV4-1, the J call TRBJ2-7; 10 bases fit TRBD1. After removal of 1 base from V and 4 bases from J, the junction contained 10 bases not matched to a gene. CDR3 size: 17 residues. CDR1 MGHRA and CDR2 YSYEKL come from the germline V gene. CDR3 in DNA: TGCGCCAGCAGCCAAGTGGCTCCGGGACAGGGGAAATACGAGCAGTACTTC. Translation gives CASSQVAPGQGKYEQYF.

Many counts were recorded for this clonotype. V and J are TRBV28 and TRBJ1-1; D is possibly TRBD1 (5 bases). The CDR3 is 15 amino acids. Germline-derived CDR1 and CDR2 are MDHEN and SYDVKM. V shed 6 bases and J shed 11 bases, with 25 bases lying between them. The CDR3 bases are TGTGCCAGCAGCTTAGGAGGAGGGACGGTCAAGTGGGCTTTCTTT. Protein sequence: CASSLGGGTVKWAFF.

This clonotype came up many times. This chain uses TRBV28 with TRBJ2-2; D is uncertain. V gave up 6 bases and J gave up 3 bases, with 14 bases separating them. The germline V gene encodes CDR1 MDHEN and CDR2 SYDVKM. The length of the CDR3 is 15 residues. This chain's CDR3 is CASSTAGFDTGELFF. The CDR3 DNA reads as TGTGCCAGCAGCACAGCCGGTTTCGACACCGGGGAGCTGTTTTTT.

This clonotype was counted between two and nine times. The chain carries TRBV5-6 and TRBJ2-3; TRBD1 agrees at 7 bases. Germline loops: CDR1 SGHDT, CDR2 YYEEEE. The length of the CDR3 is 15 residues. The V and J ends lost 1 base and 0 bases, in that order; junction bases with no gene match: 2. In nucleotides, the CDR3 is TGTGCCAGCAGCTTGTTGGGACAGAGCACAGATACGCAGTATTTT. Protein sequence: CASSLLGQSTDTQYF.

This clonotype was recorded a few times. The rearrangement joins TRBV24-1 to TRBJ2-5; D may be TRBD1 (6 bases). The V and J ends lost 3 bases and 4 bases respectively, with 14 bases between them. The V gene's germline CDR1 is KGHDR and CDR2 SFDVKD. The CDR3 consists of 15 residues. The CDR3 here is CATSDPRGHGETQYF. The CDR3 nucleotides read TGTGCCACCAGTGATCCAAGGGGACACGGAGAGACCCAGTACTTC.

As to this clonotype: A much larger clone differs by one base, so this may be a read error. The rearrangement joins TRBV6-1 to TRBJ2-1; 10 bases fit TRBD2. The ends lost 7 bases at V and 7 bases at J; junction bases unmatched: 16. This CDR3 comprises 17 residues. From germline, CDR1 is MNHNS and CDR2 SASEGT. CDR3 in amino acids: CASNPLLAGEGVNEQFF. Here the CDR3 DNA reads TGTGCCAGCAACCCACTTCTAGCGGGAGAAGGTGTGAATGAGCAGTTCTTC.

The J gene is TRBJ2-4, the V gene TRBV15, with a tentative D call TRBD1 (6 bases). This CDR3 is 13 amino acids long. Germline V CDR1 and CDR2: LNHNV, YYDKDF (reference sequence). Trimming took off 5 bases at V and 5 bases at J, with 10 bases between the two ends. The CDR3 DNA reads TGTGCCACCAGCGGTCACAGGGAAAACATTCAGTACTTC. It translates to CATSGHRENIQYF.

Only a few counts were recorded for this clonotype. The chain combines TRBV7-2 with TRBJ2-7, with 7 bases identical to TRBD1. CDR3 length equals 16 residues. Germline CDR1 and CDR2: SGHTA and FQGNSA. Trimming removed 1 base from V and 3 bases from J; junction bases left unmatched: 9. The CDR3 here is CASSLEPRGKLYEQYF. The CDR3 DNA reads as TGTGCCAGCAGCTTAGAACCCAGGGGGAAACTCTACGAGCAGTACTTC.

This chain joins TRBV6-5 and TRBJ2-7, with 9 bases fitting TRBD2. The CDR3 covers 15 residues. Trimming at V came to 2 bases and at J to 3 bases, leaving 5 bases not matched to a gene. Germline lookup yields CDR1 MNHEY and CDR2 SVGAGI. This chain's CDR3 is CASSYASGTGYEQYF. The CDR3 region has the DNA TGTGCCAGCAGTTACGCTAGCGGGACTGGCTACGAGCAGTACTTC.

The table lists this clonotype with many counts. The V gene is TRBV2, the J gene TRBJ2-7; 8 bases fit TRBD2. The germline gives CDR1 SNHLY, CDR2 FYNNEI. Trimming took 2 bases from V and 6 from J; bases not matched to a gene: 9. This CDR3 has 15 amino acids. Written as DNA, the CDR3 is TGTGCCAGCAGTGAATCCAGCGGGAGAATTTCCGAGCAGTACTTC. Protein: CASSESSGRISEQYF.

This clonotype occurred many times. The chain employs TRBV12-3 or TRBV12-4 and TRBJ2-1; TRBD1 agrees at 8 bases. Germline trimming cut 6 bases from V and 10 bases from J; bases unmatched to any gene: 5. The CDR3 covers 12 residues. The CDR3 sequence is CASSQGQGEQFF. The CDR3 coding sequence is TGTGCCAGCAGCCAAGGACAGGGCGAGCAGTTCTTC.

The sample holds a few counts of this clonotype. CDR3 residues: CASSQASLGELFF. The CDR3 DNA reads TGTGCCAGCAGCCAAGCTTCTTTAGGGGAGCTGTTTTTT. The J gene is TRBJ2-2, the V gene TRBV4-2, with D hard to call. Germline CDR1 LGHNA, CDR2 YNFKEQ. The CDR3 sequence is 13 residues long. V was trimmed by 1 base and J by 8 bases, leaving 8 bases between them.

This clonotype was seen only a few times. The V call is TRBV2, the J call TRBJ2-3; D call uncertain. Per germline, CDR1 SNHLY and CDR2 FYNNEI. There are 13 residues in the CDR3. Trimming stripped 4 bases from V and 3 bases from J, with 8 bases between. CDR3 nucleotide sequence: TGTGCCAGCAGTGGGGTTCTGACAGATACGCAGTATTTT. Protein sequence: CASSGVLTDTQYF.

In this sample, this clonotype turned up many times. The chain uses TRBV12-3 or TRBV12-4 and TRBJ2-7; no clear D gene. CDR3 length equals 11 residues. Deletions cut 6 bases from V and 3 bases from J, with 6 bases between. The chain's CDR3 is CASSPDYEQYF. The CDR3, as DNA: TGTGCCAGCAGCCCCGACTACGAGCAGTACTTC.

This clonotype showed up just a few times. The chain is built from TRBV20-1 and TRBJ2-3; the D call may be TRBD1 or TRBD2 (7 bases each). Trimming stripped 1 base from V and 4 bases from J, with 18 bases between. CDR1 is DFQATT and CDR2 is SNEGSKA in the germline V gene (reference sequence). The CDR3 loop spans 16 amino acids. The CDR3 sequence is CSARGGGRGIADTQYF. The CDR3 region has the DNA TGCAGTGCTAGAGGGGGGGGCAGGGGGATTGCAGATACGCAGTATTTT.

The V call is TRBV5-1, the J call TRBJ2-3, with D possibly being TRBD2 (6 bases). The CDR3 has 15 residues. The germline gives CDR1 SGHRS, CDR2 YFSETQ. The V and J ends lost 4 bases and 0 bases respectively, with 12 bases between them. The CDR3, as DNA: TGCGCCAGCAGCCCAACTAGCCGTAGCACAGATACGCAGTATTTT. This translates into CASSPTSRSTDTQYF.

This clonotype came up many times. The rearrangement links TRBV11-2 to TRBJ2-1, with TRBD2 matching 9 bases. Germline V gives CDR1 SGHAT, CDR2 FQNNGV. The CDR3 consists of 15 residues. V lost 1 base to trimming and J lost 8 bases; unmatched junction nucleotides: 6. CDR3 DNA sequence: TGTGCCAGCAGCTTAGTAGCGGGGGCTAATCATGAGCAGTTCTTC. Encoded protein: CASSLVAGANHEQFF.

There are many counts of this clonotype. The CDR3 protein is CASSPGTGDYNEQFF. The DNA of the CDR3 is TGTGCCAGCAGTCCCGGGACGGGCGACTACAATGAGCAGTTCTTC. The rearrangement uses TRBV4-2 and TRBJ2-1; D could derive from TRBD1 or TRBD2 (5 bases each). Germline CDR1 reads LGHNA; CDR2 reads YNFKEQ. Trimming pared 6 bases from V and 3 bases from J, leaving 15 bases between. CDR3 length: 15 amino acids.

The CDR3 nucleotides read TGCAGTGCTAGTGGACAGGGGGCGAATACCTACAATGAGCAGTTCTTC. This gives the protein CSASGQGANTYNEQFF. The gene calls are TRBV20-1 and TRBJ2-1; 11 bases agree with TRBD1. This CDR3 region has 16 residues. J lost 2 bases, V lost 3 bases, and 6 bases had no gene match. Germline assignment: CDR1 DFQATT and CDR2 SNEGSKA (reference sequence).

This clonotype was counted between two and nine times. The rearrangement uses TRBV6-1 and TRBJ1-1, with D unclear. Trimming removed 1 base from V and 11 bases from J, with 11 bases in between. The CDR3 length is 12 residues. Germline CDR1 and CDR2: MNHNS and SASEGT. CDR3 nucleotides: TGTGCCAGCAGTGAAGTCTCAGGCGAGGCTTTCTTT. It yields the protein CASSEVSGEAFF.

The table lists this clonotype with a few counts. The gene calls are TRBV7-8 and TRBJ2-7; TRBD2 aligns across 9 bases. CDR1 and CDR2 (germline): SGHVS, FQNEAQ. The CDR3 runs to 14 residues. J gave up 4 bases and V 3 bases, and 4 bases lay outside the gene matches. In DNA form, the CDR3 reads TGTGCCAGCAGCTTTAGCGGGAGAGATTACGAGCAGTACTTC. Residues: CASSFSGRDYEQYF.

This clonotype came up many times. V is TRBV4-2 and J is TRBJ2-1, with unresolved D. This CDR3 has 13 amino acids. Deletions cut 0 bases from V and 7 bases from J, with 7 bases between. Germline V gives CDR1 LGHNA, CDR2 YNFKEQ. The chain's CDR3 is CASSQDEVNEQFF. The CDR3 DNA reads as TGTGCCAGCAGCCAAGATGAGGTAAATGAGCAGTTCTTC.